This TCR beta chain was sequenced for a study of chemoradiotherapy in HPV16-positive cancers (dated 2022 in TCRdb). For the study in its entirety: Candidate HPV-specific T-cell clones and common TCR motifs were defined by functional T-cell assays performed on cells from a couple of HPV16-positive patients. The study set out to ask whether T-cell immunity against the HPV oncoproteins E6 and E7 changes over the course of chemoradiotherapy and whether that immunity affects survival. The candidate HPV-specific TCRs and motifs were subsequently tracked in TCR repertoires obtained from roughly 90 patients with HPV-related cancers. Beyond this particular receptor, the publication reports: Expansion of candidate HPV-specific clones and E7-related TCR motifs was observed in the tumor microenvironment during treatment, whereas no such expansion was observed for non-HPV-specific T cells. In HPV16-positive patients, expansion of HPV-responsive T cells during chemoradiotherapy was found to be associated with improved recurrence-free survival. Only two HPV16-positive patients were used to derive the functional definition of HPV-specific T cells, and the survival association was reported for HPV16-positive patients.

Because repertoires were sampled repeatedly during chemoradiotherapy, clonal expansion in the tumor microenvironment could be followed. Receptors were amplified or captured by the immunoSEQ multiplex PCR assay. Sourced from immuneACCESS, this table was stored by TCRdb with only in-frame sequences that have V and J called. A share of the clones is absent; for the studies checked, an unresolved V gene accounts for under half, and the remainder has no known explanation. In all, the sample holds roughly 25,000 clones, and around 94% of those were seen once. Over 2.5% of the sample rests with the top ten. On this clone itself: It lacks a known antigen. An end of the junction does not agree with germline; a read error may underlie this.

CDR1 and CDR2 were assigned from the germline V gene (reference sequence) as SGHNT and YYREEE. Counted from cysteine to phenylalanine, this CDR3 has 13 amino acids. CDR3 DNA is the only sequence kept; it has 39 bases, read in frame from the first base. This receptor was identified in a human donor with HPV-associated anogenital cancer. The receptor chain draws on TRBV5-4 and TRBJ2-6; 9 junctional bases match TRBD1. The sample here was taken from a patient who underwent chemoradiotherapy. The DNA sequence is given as TGTGCCAGCAGCTCACCGGGACAGGGAACCGGGGCTTTC. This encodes CASSSPGQGTGAF.